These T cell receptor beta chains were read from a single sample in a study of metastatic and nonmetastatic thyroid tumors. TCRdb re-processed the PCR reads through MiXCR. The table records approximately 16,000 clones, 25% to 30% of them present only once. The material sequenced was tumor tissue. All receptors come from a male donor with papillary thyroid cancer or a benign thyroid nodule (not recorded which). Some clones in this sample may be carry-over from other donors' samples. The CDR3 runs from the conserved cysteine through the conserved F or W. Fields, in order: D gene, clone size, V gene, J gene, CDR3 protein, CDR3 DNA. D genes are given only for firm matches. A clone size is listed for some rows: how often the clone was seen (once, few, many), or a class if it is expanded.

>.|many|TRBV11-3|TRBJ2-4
CASSPPTLAKNIQYF
TGTGCCAGCAGCCCCCCAACTTTAGCCAAAAACATTCAGTACTTC
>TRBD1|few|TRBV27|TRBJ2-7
CASSFSQTGKVVYEQYF
TGTGCCAGCAGTTTCTCCCAGACAGGGAAAGTCGTTTACGAGCAGTACTTC
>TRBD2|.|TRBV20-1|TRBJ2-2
CSAGGTSGRYYGELFF
TGCAGTGCTGGAGGGACTAGCGGGAGGTATTACGGGGAGCTGTTTTTT
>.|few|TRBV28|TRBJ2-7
CASSDHEQYF
TGTGCCAGCAGTGACCACGAGCAGTACTTC
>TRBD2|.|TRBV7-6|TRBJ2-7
CASSPLAGGPGEQYF
TGTGCCAGCAGCCCGCTAGCGGGAGGGCCGGGCGAGCAGTACTTC
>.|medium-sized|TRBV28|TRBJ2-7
CASSPVGGSYEQYF
TGTGCCAGCAGCCCGGTGGGGGGCTCCTACGAGCAGTACTTC
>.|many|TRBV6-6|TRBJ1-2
CASSYGGGDYGYTF
TGTGCCAGCAGTTACGGGGGGGGCGACTATGGCTACACCTTC
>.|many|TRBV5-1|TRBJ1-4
CASSLIGGEVGNEKLFF
TGCGCCAGCAGCTTGATCGGGGGAGAAGTTGGTAATGAAAAACTGTTTTTT
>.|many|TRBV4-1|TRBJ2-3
CASSQGTATDTQYF
TGCGCCAGCAGCCAAGGGACAGCCACAGATACGCAGTATTTT
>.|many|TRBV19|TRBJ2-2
CASVSGMQAGELFF
TGTGCCAGTGTTAGCGGAATGCAGGCCGGGGAGCTGTTTTTT
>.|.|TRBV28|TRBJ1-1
CASSLTSPALYTEAFF
TGTGCCAGCAGTTTAACCAGTCCCGCTCTCTACACTGAAGCTTTCTTT
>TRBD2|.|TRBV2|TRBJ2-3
CASIPTSGRGDTQYF
TGTGCCAGCATTCCGACTAGCGGGAGGGGAGATACGCAGTATTTT
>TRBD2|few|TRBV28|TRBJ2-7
CASTPGLAGEGQYF
TGTGCCAGCACCCCGGGACTAGCGGGAGAAGGGCAGTACTTC
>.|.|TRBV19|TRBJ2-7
CASSIGLGSEQYF
TGTGCCAGTAGTATCGGCCTGGGTTCCGAGCAGTACTTC
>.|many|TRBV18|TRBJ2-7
CASSPVGGNSYEQYF
TGTGCCAGCTCACCTGTGGGAGGCAACTCCTACGAGCAGTACTTC
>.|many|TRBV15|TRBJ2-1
CATSRGIGDNEQFF
TGTGCCACCAGCAGGGGAATCGGGGATAATGAGCAGTTCTTC
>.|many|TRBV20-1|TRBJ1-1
CSAHRRDTEAFF
TGCAGTGCCCACCGGAGGGACACTGAAGCTTTCTTT
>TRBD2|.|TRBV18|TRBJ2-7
CVSCLKGGSGLAGPTYEQYF
TGTGTCAGCTGCCTCAAAGGGGGGTCGGGACTAGCGGGACCTACCTACGAACAGTACTTC
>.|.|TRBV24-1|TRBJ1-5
CATATGGSNQPQHF
TGTGCCACAGCGACAGGAGGCTCAAATCAGCCCCAGCATTTT
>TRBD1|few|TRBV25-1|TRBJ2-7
CASSPTGEYEQYF
TGTGCCAGCAGTCCAACAGGGGAATACGAGCAGTACTTC
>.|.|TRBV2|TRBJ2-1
CASSDNSNNEQFF
TGTGCCAGCAGTGACAACAGTAACAATGAGCAGTTCTTC
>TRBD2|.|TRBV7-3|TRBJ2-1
CASITATSANEQFF
TGTGCCAGCATTACCGCGACTAGCGCCAATGAGCAGTTCTTC
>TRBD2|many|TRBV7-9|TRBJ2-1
CASSQGLATGNEQFF
TGTGCCAGCAGCCAGGGACTAGCGACAGGCAATGAGCAGTTCTTC
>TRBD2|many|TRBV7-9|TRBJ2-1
CASRFSGGHYNEQFF
TGTGCCAGCAGATTTAGCGGGGGACACTACAATGAGCAGTTCTTC
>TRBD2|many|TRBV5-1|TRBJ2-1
CASSVAYLGGGENEQFF
TGCGCCAGCAGCGTCGCCTACCTTGGGGGGGGGGAGAATGAGCAGTTCTTC
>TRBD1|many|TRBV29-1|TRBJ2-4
CSVTRTGRHIQYF
TGCAGCGTAACAAGGACAGGGAGACACATTCAGTACTTC
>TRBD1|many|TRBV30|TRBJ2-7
CAWSIGGQGNYEQYF
TGTGCCTGGAGTATCGGGGGACAGGGTAACTACGAGCAGTACTTC
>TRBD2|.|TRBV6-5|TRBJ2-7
CSRDYRSYEQYF
TGTTCCAGGGACTATCGGTCCTACGAGCAGTACTTC
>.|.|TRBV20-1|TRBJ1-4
CSDRNFLRGPNDELFF
TGCAGTGATAGAAATTTCCTCAGGGGACCTAATGACGAACTGTTTTTT
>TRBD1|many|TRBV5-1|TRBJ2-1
CASGTDGTGLLF
TGCGCCAGCGGTACCGATGGGACAGGTCTCCTCTTC
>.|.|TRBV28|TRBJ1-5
CDSSTGVTLNQPQHF
TGTGACAGCAGTACGGGCGTTACCCTTAATCAGCCCCAGCATTTT
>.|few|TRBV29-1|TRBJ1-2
CSFVSGKYYGYTF
TGCAGCTTTGTGTCAGGGAAGTACTATGGCTACACCTTC
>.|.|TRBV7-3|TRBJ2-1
CASSETGFTYNQQFF
TGTGCCAGCAGCGAAACGGGATTCACCTACAATCAGCAGTTCTTC
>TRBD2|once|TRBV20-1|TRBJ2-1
CSARDFGTSTSSYNEQFF
TGCAGTGCTAGAGATTTCGGGACTAGCACTAGCTCCTACAATGAGCAGTTCTTC
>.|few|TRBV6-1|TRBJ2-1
CASSERVTYNEQFF
TGTGCCAGCAGTGAAAGGGTTACCTACAATGAGCAGTTCTTC
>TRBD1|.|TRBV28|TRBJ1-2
CASSSRTGMYSGYGYTF
TGTGCCAGCAGTTCAAGGACAGGGATGTATTCGGGCTATGGCTACACCTTC
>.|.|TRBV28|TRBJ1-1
CASSFFPLSTVLNTEAFF
TGTGCCAGCAGTTTCTTCCCCTTGTCGACAGTGTTGAACACTGAAGCTTTCTTT
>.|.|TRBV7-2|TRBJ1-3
CASSSQISGNTIYF
TGTGCCAGCAGCTCACAGATCTCTGGAAACACCATATATTTT
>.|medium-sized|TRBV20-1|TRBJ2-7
CSASLPTTYEQYF
TGCAGTGCTAGTCTTCCTACGACCTACGAGCAGTACTTC
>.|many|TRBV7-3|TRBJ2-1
CASSLSGRPSAEQFF
TGTGCCAGCAGCTTAAGCGGTCGACCGTCGGCTGAGCAGTTCTTC
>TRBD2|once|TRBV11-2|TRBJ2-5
CASSDYRREGETQYF
TGTGCCAGCAGCGATTACCGCAGGGAGGGGGAGACCCAGTACTTC
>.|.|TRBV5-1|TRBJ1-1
CASSLGAAEAFF
TGCGCCAGCAGCTTGGGGGCAGCCGAAGCTTTCTTT
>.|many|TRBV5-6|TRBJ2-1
CASRPNGYNEQFF
TGTGCCAGCAGGCCTAACGGCTACAATGAGCAGTTCTTC
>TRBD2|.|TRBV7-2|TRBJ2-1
CASSSLAGFEQFF
TGTGCCAGCAGCTCCCTAGCGGGATTTGAGCAGTTCTTC
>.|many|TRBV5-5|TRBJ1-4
CASSLGPLSTEKLFF
TGTGCCAGCAGCTTGGGGCCCCTGTCGACTGAAAAACTGTTTTTT
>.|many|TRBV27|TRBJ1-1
CASSSPGLGTEAFF
TGTGCCAGCAGTTCTCCGGGGTTGGGCACTGAAGCTTTCTTT
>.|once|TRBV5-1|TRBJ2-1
CASSWGDPTSYNEQFF
TGCGCCAGCAGCTGGGGGGACCCTACCTCCTACAATGAGCAGTTCTTC
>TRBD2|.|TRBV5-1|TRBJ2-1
CASSFSLVIGRANEQFF
TGCGCCAGCAGCTTTTCGTTGGTTATCGGGAGGGCGAATGAGCAGTTCTTC
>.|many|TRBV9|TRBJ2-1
CASSPFWGSSYNEQFF
TGTGCCAGCAGCCCCTTCTGGGGGTCCTCCTACAATGAGCAGTTCTTC
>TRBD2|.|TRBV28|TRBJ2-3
CASSWLRGLAGGYTQYF
TGTGCCAGCAGCTGGTTAAGGGGACTAGCGGGCGGGTATACGCAGTATTTT
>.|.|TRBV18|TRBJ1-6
CASSQEAHSPLHF
TGTGCCAGCTCGCAGGAGGCCCATTCACCCCTCCACTTT
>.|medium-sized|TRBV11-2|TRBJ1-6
CASSLAPGYNSPLHF
TGTGCCAGCAGCTTAGCCCCGGGATATAATTCACCCCTCCACTTT
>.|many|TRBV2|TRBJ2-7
CASTGQPYEQYF
TGTGCCAGCACAGGACAGCCCTACGAGCAGTACTTC
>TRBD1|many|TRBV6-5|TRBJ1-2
CASSYSPGGAGGYTF
TGTGCCAGCAGTTACTCTCCAGGGGGCGCGGGTGGCTACACCTTC
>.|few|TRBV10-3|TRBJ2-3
CDISQGGASDTQYF
TGTGACATCAGTCAAGGCGGGGCGTCAGATACGCAGTATTTT
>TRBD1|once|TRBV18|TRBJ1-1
CASSTGGNTEAFF
TGTGCCAGCTCCACAGGGGGGAACACTGAAGCTTTCTTT
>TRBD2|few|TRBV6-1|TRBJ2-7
CASSDPGLAGVDEQYF
TGTGCCAGCAGTGATCCGGGACTAGCGGGAGTAGACGAGCAGTACTTC